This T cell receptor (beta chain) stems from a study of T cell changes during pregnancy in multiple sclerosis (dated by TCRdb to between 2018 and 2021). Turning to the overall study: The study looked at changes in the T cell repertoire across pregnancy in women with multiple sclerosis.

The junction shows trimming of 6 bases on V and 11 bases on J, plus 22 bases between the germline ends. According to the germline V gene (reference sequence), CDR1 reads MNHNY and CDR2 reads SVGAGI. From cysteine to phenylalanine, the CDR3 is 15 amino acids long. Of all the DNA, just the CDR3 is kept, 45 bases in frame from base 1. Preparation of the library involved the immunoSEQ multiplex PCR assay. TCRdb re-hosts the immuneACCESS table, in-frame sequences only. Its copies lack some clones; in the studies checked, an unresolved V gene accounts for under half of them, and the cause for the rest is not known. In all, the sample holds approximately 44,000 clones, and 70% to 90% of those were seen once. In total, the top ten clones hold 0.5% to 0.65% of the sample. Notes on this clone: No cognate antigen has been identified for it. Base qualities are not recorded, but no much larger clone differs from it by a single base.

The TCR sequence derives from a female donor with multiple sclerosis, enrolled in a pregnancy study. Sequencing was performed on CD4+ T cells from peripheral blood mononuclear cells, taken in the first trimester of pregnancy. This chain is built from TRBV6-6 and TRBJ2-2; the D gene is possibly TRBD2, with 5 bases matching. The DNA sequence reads TGTGCCAGCAGCCAAACACCCAGTACACCGGGAGAGCTGTTTTTT. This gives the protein CASSQTPSTPGELFF.